This T cell receptor (beta chain) was recovered during a study of identical twins. MiXCR was run by TCRdb on the 5' RACE reads, yielding one entry per CDR3 protein. The sample contains about 720,000 distinct CDR3 sequences, approximately 9% of which appear only once. Trimming cost V 4 bases and J 10 bases; bases outside gene matches: 7. Germline loops: CDR1 KGHSH, CDR2 LQKENI. The CDR3 has 14 amino acids. Healthy Caucasians were all of the donors. The table lists this clonotype with many counts. The same sample was also used in a study of yellow fever vaccine responses in identical twins.

The origin of this receptor is a woman younger than 35 in good health. The chain recombines TRBV18 with TRBJ2-1; the match to TRBD2 covers 10 bases. Material for sequencing was PBMCs. This chain's CDR3 is CASSLAGGANEQFF. Written as DNA, the CDR3 is TGTGCCAGCTCACTAGCGGGGGGAGCCAACGAGCAGTTCTTC.